Presented here are 5 T cell receptor beta chains from one specimen sequenced in a study of T cell responses to AZD1222 COVID-19 vaccine. Profiling relied on immunoSEQ multiplex PCR, and the TCRdb table lists in-frame clones only, not all of them. This sample carries 85,000 to 110,000 clones, approximately 89% of them seen once, and the ten largest clones take about 20%. The starting material was peripheral blood, obtained on day 0 of AZD1222 vaccination. These receptors originate from an adult in good health.

The CDR3 sequence is CASSPRTPFGYTF. The CDR3 DNA follows: TGTGCCAGCAGTCCCCGGACACCGTTCGGCTACACCTTC. The V and J genes are TRBV27 and TRBJ1-2, with TRBD1 as a possible D gene (5 bases). V lost 5 bases to trimming and J lost 8 bases, with 15 bases between them. This CDR3 has 13 residues. Germline assignment: CDR1 MNHEY and CDR2 SMNVEV (reference sequence).

This clone has just a few counts. The chain joins TRBV3-1 (or the pseudogene TRBV3-2) to TRBJ1-2; D remains ambiguous. CDR1 is LGHDT and CDR2 is YNNKEL in the germline V gene (reference sequence). The V gene lost 2 bases and the J gene lost 2 bases, with 21 bases spanning the gap. The CDR3 runs to 18 residues. This CDR3 reads CASSQTVLPGSTNYGYTF. CDR3 in DNA: TGTGCCAGCAGCCAAACGGTCCTTCCCGGGAGTACCAACTATGGCTACACCTTC.

J is TRBJ1-2 and V is TRBV29-1, with unresolved D. The CDR3 loop spans 11 amino acids. Trimming stripped 4 bases from V and 2 bases from J, with 5 bases between. The germline gives CDR1 SQVTM, CDR2 ANQGSEA. Written as DNA, the CDR3 is TGCAGCGTTGCCGTAAACTATGGCTACACCTTC. It codes for CSVAVNYGYTF.

This clone was detected a few times. The chain joins TRBV29-1 to TRBJ2-3; D possibly corresponds to TRBD2 (6 bases). The V gene's germline CDR1 is SQVTM and CDR2 ANQGSEA. CDR3 length: 13 residues. Trimming took 6 bases from V and 0 from J, leaving 10 bases between them. The CDR3: CSVAGGSTDTQYF. DNA for the CDR3: TGCAGCGTAGCGGGTGGGAGCACAGATACGCAGTATTTT.

Remarks on this clone: A junction end diverges from the germline sequence, so it may reflect a read error. The V call is TRBV7-8, the J call TRBJ1-2, with D maybe TRBD1 (6 bases). The CDR3 runs 13 residues. Germline CDR1 is SGHVS and CDR2 is FQNEAQ. CDR3 sequence reads: CASSSSGTLASVF. The CDR3 DNA is TGTGCCAGCAGCTCTTCCGGGACATTGGCCTCAGTCTTC.